These 17 T cell receptor beta chains were sequenced from one sample in a study of blood T cells in healthy people across ages. Combining a sample-barcoded 5' primer with a J-beta primer mix, a second PCR ran for roughly 6 to 12 cycles. TCRdb re-derived calls from the 5' RACE reads in MiXCR, one entry per CDR3 protein. There are about 1 million distinct CDR3 sequences in the sample; 25% occur only once, and around 0.75% lies in the top ten. The data were also submitted as part of a second study, on T cells of mothers and their children.

The sample was blood. The receptors come from a girl aged 2-10 years in good health.

This clonotype occurred a few times. The chain links TRBV14 to TRBJ1-2; the D is unclear. Germline CDR1 SGHDN, CDR2 FVKESK. The V end lost 1 base, the J end lost 4 bases, and 7 bases lay between the germline ends. The CDR3 spans 13 residues. The CDR3 nucleotides are TGTGCCAGCAGCCAAGGGAACGGCTATGGCTACACCTTC. Encoded protein: CASSQGNGYGYTF.

This chain joins TRBV29-1 and TRBJ2-5; TRBD2 aligns across 8 bases. CDR1 SQVTM and CDR2 ANQGSEA come from the germline V gene. The CDR3 extends over 14 amino acids. The trim removed 0 bases at V and 3 bases at J, leaving 3 bases unmatched. CDR3 sequence reads: CSVEDGRAKETQYF. DNA for the CDR3: TGCAGCGTTGAAGACGGGAGGGCGAAAGAGACCCAGTACTTC. The full variable domain, in which reference TRBV29-1 and TRBJ2-5 provide the parts outside the CDR3, is SAVISQKPSRDICQRGTSLTIQCQVDSQVTMMFWYRQQPGQSLTLIATANQGSEATYESGFVIDKFPISRPNLTFSTLTVSNMSPEDSSIYLCSVEDGRAKETQYFGPGTRLLVL.

The chain employs TRBV28 and TRBJ1-1; a possible D gene is TRBD1 (5 bases). The V and J ends lost 6 bases and 3 bases respectively, with 20 bases between them. The CDR3 loop spans 16 amino acids. Germline values: CDR1 MDHEN, CDR2 SYDVKM. CDR3: CASSLGAGGVYTEAFF. DNA for the CDR3: TGTGCCAGCAGCCTTGGGGCAGGAGGGGTGTACACTGAAGCTTTCTTT.

The V and J genes are TRBV7-9 and TRBJ2-7, with D perhaps matching TRBD1 (7 bases). The germline CDR1 and CDR2 sequences are SEHNR and FQNEAQ (reference sequence). This CDR3 has 14 residues. The V end was cut by 5 bases, the J end by 2 bases, with 13 bases between. The CDR3 region is CASSPGDSPYEQYF. CDR3 bases: TGTGCCAGCAGCCCGGGGGACAGCCCCTACGAGCAGTACTTC.

The rearrangement joins TRBV20-1 to TRBJ1-4; D remains ambiguous. Germline CDR1 and CDR2: DFQATT and SNEGSKA (reference sequence). CDR3 size: 14 residues. CDR3 DNA: TGCAGGGCCCAAGATCGGCTAACTAATGAAAAACTGTTTTTT. Translated: CRAQDRLTNEKLFF.

The rearrangement links TRBV20-1 to TRBJ2-7; TRBD1 matches at 7 bases. The junction had 5 bases not matched to a gene; V was cut back by 5 bases and J by 4 bases. Per the germline V gene, CDR1 is DFQATT and CDR2 is SNEGSKA (reference sequence). This CDR3 is 12 amino acids long. In DNA, the CDR3 is TGCAGTGCTCGGACAGGTCCTTACGAGCAGTACTTC. Amino acid sequence: CSARTGPYEQYF.

V gene TRBV6-5 combines with J gene TRBJ2-3; TRBD1 might be the D (6 bases). Trimming shortened V by 6 bases and J by 6 bases, and 19 bases separated the two germline ends. This CDR3 has 15 residues. Germline CDR1 and CDR2: MNHEY and SVGAGI. The CDR3 sequence: CASSPGVRMGDTQYF. The DNA for the CDR3 is TGTGCCAGCAGCCCAGGGGTCAGGATGGGGGATACGCAGTATTTT.

In this sample, this clonotype turned up a few times. This chain joins TRBV6-6 and TRBJ2-3; D unclear. V was trimmed by 4 bases and J by 4 bases, leaving 15 bases between them. The CDR3 length is 15 residues. Germline values: CDR1 MNHNY, CDR2 SVGAGI (reference sequence). CDR3 in DNA: TGTGCCAGCAGTTCCGACCGAAAAGGGTCAGATACGCAGTATTTT. Encoded protein: CASSSDRKGSDTQYF.

V gene TRBV12-3 or TRBV12-4 combines with J gene TRBJ1-1; TRBD1 matches 7 bases. The CDR3 has 15 amino acids. V shed 4 bases and J 0 bases; nucleotides not matched to a gene: 5. The CDR3 sequence: CASSSTGAVNTEAFF. CDR3 bases: TGTGCCAGCAGTTCCACAGGGGCGGTGAACACTGAAGCTTTCTTT.

The chain employs TRBV24-1 and TRBJ2-2; TRBD1 matches at 9 bases. The germline V gene has CDR1 KGHDR and CDR2 SFDVKD. The trim removed 3 bases at V and 1 base at J, leaving 8 bases unmatched. There are 18 residues in the CDR3. CDR3 in DNA: TGTGCCACCAGTGATCCCATGCCGGGACAGGGGAACACCGGGGAGCTGTTTTTT. Translated, it gives CATSDPMPGQGNTGELFF.

The rearrangement links TRBV7-2 to TRBJ2-5; tentatively, D is TRBD2 (6 bases). The DNA end is more similar to TRBJ2-1, so the J call may be wrong. CDR1 is SGHTA and CDR2 is FQGNSA in the germline V gene. The CDR3 is 15 residues long. CDR3 loop: CASSLVGTPRGEQFF. The CDR3 coding sequence is TGTGCCAGCAGCTTAGTGGGTACACCCCGGGGGGAGCAGTTCTTC.

V usage is TRBV7-9 and J usage is TRBJ2-5; D is unclear. The V gene's germline CDR1 is SEHNR and CDR2 FQNEAQ (reference sequence). The CDR3 is made up of 13 amino acids. V was clipped by 4 bases and J by 4 bases, with 10 bases between them. CDR3 region: CASSSSGLETQYF. CDR3 sequence (DNA): TGTGCCAGCAGCTCGTCCGGGTTAGAGACCCAGTACTTC.

This clonotype was observed many times. The rearrangement links TRBV28 to TRBJ2-1; D call uncertain. This CDR3 region has 12 residues. The germline V gene has CDR1 MDHEN and CDR2 SYDVKM. V gave up 5 bases and J gave up 4 bases, with 6 bases separating them. The CDR3 is CASSDVYNEQFF. The CDR3 DNA sequence: TGTGCCAGCAGTGACGTGTACAATGAGCAGTTCTTC.

This clonotype was counted a few times. The chain combines TRBV28 with TRBJ2-5; D gene unclear. The CDR3 sequence is 14 residues long. Trimming pared 4 bases from V and 6 bases from J, leaving 15 bases between. Per the germline V gene, CDR1 is MDHEN and CDR2 is SYDVKM. The CDR3 spells CASSSLLERKTQYF. CDR3 DNA: TGTGCCAGCAGTTCCCTGCTCGAGCGTAAGACCCAGTACTTC.

A few counts support this clonotype. V usage is TRBV20-1 and J usage is TRBJ2-2, with 7 positions matching TRBD1. Germline values: CDR1 DFQATT, CDR2 SNEGSKA (reference sequence). CDR3 length equals 13 residues. Unmatched junction bases numbered 0, after V lost 2 bases and J lost 3 bases. In DNA form, the CDR3 reads TGCAGTGCTAGAACAGGGGACACCGGGGAGCTGTTTTTT. It codes for CSARTGDTGELFF.

The chain links TRBV27 to TRBJ2-7; D not resolved. The CDR3 runs to 11 residues. Germline assignment: CDR1 MNHEY and CDR2 SMNVEV (reference sequence). Trimming shortened V by 6 bases and J by 3 bases, and 6 bases separated the two germline ends. As DNA, the CDR3 is TGTGCCAGCAGGGGCCTCTACGAGCAGTACTTC. Its translation: CASRGLYEQYF.

This CDR3 reads CASSLSFSTNEKLFF. The CDR3 DNA is TGTGCCAGCAGTTTATCGTTTTCAACTAATGAAAAACTGTTTTTT. This sequence joins TRBV27 and TRBJ1-4; D uncertain. Trimming took 0 bases from V and 0 from J, leaving 5 bases between them. The CDR3 extends over 15 amino acids. Per germline, CDR1 MNHEY and CDR2 SMNVEV (reference sequence).